The subject of this entry is one TCR beta chain. Other DNA sequences from this sample encode an identical CDR3 as well. The CDR3 length is 14 residues. The germline CDR1 and CDR2 sequences are KGHSH and LQKENI. J was trimmed by 3 bases and V by 3 bases; bases with no gene match: 3. Healthy HIV-negative adults without recent acute infections or vaccinations served as donors. Investigators divided CD4+ cells into CD45RA+ naive and CD45RA-negative memory subsets. This sample is part of a study of shared clonotypes between healthy human individuals. The wider study: The study enrolled two women and three men aged 18 to 49.

Genomic DNA belonging to each subset was distributed in equal measure over several immunoSEQ plates. Using immunoSEQ multiplex PCR, the repertoire was profiled, and TCRdb retains in-frame clones only, with some absent. Here the sample spans under 1,100,000 clones, about 74% being singletons. V and J are TRBV18 and TRBJ2-7; 9 bases are shared with TRBD1. Sequenced material: memory CD4+ T cells sorted from blood. The subset: CD45RA-negative fraction. This TCR was sampled from a man younger than 35 in good health. The CDR3 protein is CASSPQGQGYEQYF. In nucleotides, the CDR3 is TGTGCCAGCTCACCCCAGGGACAGGGCTACGAGCAGTACTTC. Based on the CDR3 plus reference TRBV18 and TRBJ2-7, the full variable domain is NAGVMQNPRHLVRRRGQEARLRCSPMKGHSHVYWYRQLPEEGLKFMVYLQKENIIDESGMPKERFSAEFPKEGPSILRIQQVVRGDSAAYFCASSPQGQGYEQYFGPGTRLTVT.